This T cell receptor beta chain was identified during a study of T cells in tuberculosis (dated 2018 in TCRdb). For context, the study as a whole: The study combined CD1B tetramers and high-throughput TCR immunosequencing to characterize T cells specific for the mycobacterial lipid antigen glucose monomycolate (GMM). A South African clinical cohort compared IGRA-negative adolescents, IGRA-positive adolescents with latent tuberculosis and adults with active tuberculosis, over eight per group.

Ends trimmed: V by 4 bases, J by 7 bases; bases unmatched to a gene: 9. CDR1 is given as SGHDN and CDR2 as FVKESK, both from the germline V gene. The CDR3 goes from the cysteine to the phenylalanine over 15 residues. Just the 45-base CDR3 DNA is kept, in frame starting at base 1. The immunoSEQ multiplex PCR assay was used to generate TCR libraries, with TCR-beta and/or TCR-alpha/delta assays applied to each sample. The amplified TCR libraries were sequenced using the Illumina high-throughput platform. The original methods were these. Clustering and dimensionality reduction relied on pairwise TCRdist distances among GMM-specific receptors from T cells that were either sorted ex vivo or expanded in vitro. Each clinical repertoire was scored by mean NN-distance, the average TCRdist to the nearest 10% of tetramer-positive reference sequences. GEM TCR motif frequency was computed as the fraction of unique TCRs matching known GEM sequences by V/J usage and CDR3 length. Linear discriminant analysis with leave-one-out cross-validation, implemented in scikit-learn, was used to classify active tuberculosis. TCRdb's version of the immuneACCESS table is confined to in-frame rearrangements and falls short of the full clone set. An unresolved V gene accounts for under half of the shortfall where checked; the remainder is of unknown origin. The V and J calls and clone size were taken over from that table, and D and trimming were inferred from the DNA. The sample has about 22,000 clones on record, about 96% of them singletons. The ten largest make up roughly 6% of the sample.

To note about this clone: Its antigen specificity is not known. No quality values exist for individual bases; no much larger clone is one base distant.

At study entry, a tuberculin skin test and the QuantiFERON-TB GOLD In-Tube IGRA were used to screen adolescents for latent tuberculosis infection. Unsorted cryopreserved PBMC were immunosequenced, covering on average roughly 100,000 T cells per clinical donor. Eleven high schools in the Worcester region of the Western Cape, South Africa, served as enrollment sites for adolescents aged 12 to 18 years. Some ten M. tuberculosis-infected adolescents and about 10 uninfected adolescents were selected, with the two groups matched for age and sex. PBMC from adolescents were isolated by density centrifugation from freshly drawn heparinized blood and were then cryopreserved. Overall study results and their limits: Active tuberculosis TCR-alpha repertoires showed smaller mean NN-distances to GMM-specific TCRs than IGRA-negative controls, suggesting clonal expansion of these TCRs. With the diverse GMM-specific repertoire as input, a classifier achieved approximately 90% accuracy (AUROC about 0.93), whereas GEM motif frequencies as input gave 70% accuracy. Clinical samples were selected based on the availability of cryopreserved specimens, with adults included as active tuberculosis cases and adolescents included as controls. The smaller NN-distances were partly driven by shorter CDR3-alpha lengths in active tuberculosis patients, and the difference for TCR-beta did not reach statistical significance.

Sequencing input: PBMCs. This clonotype originated in a donor aged 10 to 29 with latent tuberculosis or without tuberculosis infection. The chain links TRBV14 with TRBJ2-4, with TRBD1 identical over 8 junction bases. The CDR3 sequence is CASSRTGLAGNIQYF. The DNA sequence is given as TGTGCCAGCAGCCGGACAGGGCTCGCAGGGAACATTCAGTACTTC.